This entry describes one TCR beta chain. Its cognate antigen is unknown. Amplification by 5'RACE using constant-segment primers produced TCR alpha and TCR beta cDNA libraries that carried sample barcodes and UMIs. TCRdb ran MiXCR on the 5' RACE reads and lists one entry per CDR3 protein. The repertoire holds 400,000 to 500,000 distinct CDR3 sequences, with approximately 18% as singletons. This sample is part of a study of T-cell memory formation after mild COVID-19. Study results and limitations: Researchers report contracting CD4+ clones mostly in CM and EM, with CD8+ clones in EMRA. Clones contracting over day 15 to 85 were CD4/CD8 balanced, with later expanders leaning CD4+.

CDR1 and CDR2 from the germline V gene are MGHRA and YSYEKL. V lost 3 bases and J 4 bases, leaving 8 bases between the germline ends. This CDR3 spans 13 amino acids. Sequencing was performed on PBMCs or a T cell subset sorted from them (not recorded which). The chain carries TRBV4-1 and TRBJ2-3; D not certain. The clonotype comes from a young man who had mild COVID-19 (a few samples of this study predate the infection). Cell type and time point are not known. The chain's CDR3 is CASSHFVADTQYF. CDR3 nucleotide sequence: TGCGCCAGCAGCCACTTTGTGGCAGATACGCAGTATTTT.